Below, 22 T cell receptor beta chains from the same sample are listed, as sequenced in a study of shared clonotypes between healthy human individuals. TCRdb's table, derived via immunoSEQ multiplex PCR, lists solely in-frame clones and lacks some. The table records approximately 460,000 clones, approximately 80% of them present only once. Sequenced: PBMCs. These receptors originate from a woman between 35 and 50 years old in good health. Some clones in this sample may be carry-over from other donors' samples.

On this clone itself: With only one base between it and a far larger clone, this is likely a read error. The sample contains more than one DNA sequence encoding this CDR3. The rearrangement uses TRBV10-3 and TRBJ1-2; perhaps TRBD1 as D (6 bases). The CDR3 sequence is 14 residues long. Germline CDR1 is ENHRY and CDR2 is SYGVKD. Between the trimmed V and J ends, which lost 0 bases and 7 bases, there was a span of 12 bases. The CDR3 sequence is CAISESNRASGYTF. In DNA form, the CDR3 reads TGTGCCATCAGTGAGTCGAACAGGGCGAGTGGCTACACCTTC.

Here the CDR3 DNA reads TGTGCCAGCAGTTTATGGCGACCCTCCTACGAGCAGTACTTC. Amino acids: CASSLWRPSYEQYF. The chain has TRBV28 and TRBJ2-7; D unresolved. The CDR3 loop spans 14 amino acids. V was trimmed by 0 bases and J by 0 bases, leaving 6 bases between them. Germline CDR1 is MDHEN and CDR2 is SYDVKM.

The chain couples TRBV28 to TRBJ1-5, with a weak D call TRBD1 (5 bases). Trimming pared 2 bases from V and 6 bases from J, leaving 11 bases between. CDR3 length: 14 residues. Per germline, CDR1 MDHEN and CDR2 SYDVKM. The CDR3 protein is CASSLHFGGQPQHF. The CDR3 nucleotides read TGTGCCAGCAGTTTACACTTCGGGGGTCAGCCCCAGCATTTT.

This chain links TRBV6-6 with TRBJ1-5, with D possibly TRBD1 on 5 matching bases. This CDR3 has 16 residues. Per germline, CDR1 MNHNY and CDR2 SVGAGI (reference sequence). Trimming removed 7 bases from V and 0 bases from J, with 16 bases in between. In DNA, the CDR3 is TGTGCCAGCACCAACCGGGGGGGTAATAGCAATCAGCCCCAGCATTTT. Translated, it gives CASTNRGGNSNQPQHF.

The V and J genes are TRBV7-9 and TRBJ2-1; unclear D gene. The germline V gene has CDR1 SEHNR and CDR2 FQNEAQ (reference sequence). Trimming removed 2 bases from V and 4 bases from J, with 9 bases in between. The length of the CDR3 is 14 residues. The CDR3 region is CASSLFPAYNEQFF. The CDR3 coding sequence is TGTGCCAGCAGCTTATTCCCCGCTTACAATGAGCAGTTCTTC.

The chain carries TRBV4-1 and TRBJ1-2; D is perhaps TRBD1 (5 bases). Germline-derived CDR1 and CDR2 are MGHRA and YSYEKL. V shed 0 bases and J shed 5 bases, with 16 bases lying between them. The CDR3 contains 16 residues. CDR3 protein: CASSQDRAGPVYGYTF. The CDR3 bases are TGCGCCAGCAGCCAAGATCGGGCGGGACCCGTTTATGGCTACACCTTC.

The chain recombines TRBV28 with TRBJ2-7, with 10 bases fitting TRBD1. Germline V lookup: CDR1 MDHEN, CDR2 SYDVKM. V lost 5 bases, J lost 5 bases, and 9 bases stayed unmatched. This CDR3 has 15 residues. CDR3 bases: TGTGCCAGCAGTCTTGCCGGGACAGGGGACAACGAGCAGTACTTC. Amino acids: CASSLAGTGDNEQYF. The variable domain in full, completed from reference TRBV28 and TRBJ2-7, reads DVKVTQSSRYLVKRTGEKVFLECVQDMDHENMFWYRQDPGLGLRLIYFSYDVKMKEKGDIPEGYSVSREKKERFSLILESASTNQTSMYLCASSLAGTGDNEQYFGPGTRLTVT.

This clone was seen a single time. A read error likely explains this, since a far larger clone differs by one base. The chain is built from TRBV15 and TRBJ1-1; D perhaps matches TRBD1 (5 bases). Per the germline V gene, CDR1 is LNHNV and CDR2 is YYDKDF (reference sequence). CDR3 size: 12 residues. The CDR3 coding sequence is TGTGCCGCCAGCCGGGGGTACACTGAAGCTTTCTTT. This gives the protein CAASRGYTEAFF.

For the CDR3, the DNA is TGCGCCAGCAGCTTGGACGCGGTATCGGGCTACACCTTC. This encodes CASSLDAVSGYTF. The V gene is TRBV5-1, the J gene TRBJ1-2, with D unresolved. Germline V lookup: CDR1 SGHRS, CDR2 YFSETQ. Trimming cost V 0 bases and J 8 bases, with 11 bases left between them. This CDR3 is built from 13 residues. The full variable domain, completed using reference TRBV5-1 and TRBJ1-2, is KAGVTQTPRYLIKTRGQQVTLSCSPISGHRSVSWYQQTPGQGLQFLFEYFSETQRNKGNFPGRFSGRQFSNSRSEMNVSTLELGDSALYLCASSLDAVSGYTFGSGTRLTVV.

This chain links TRBV6-1 with TRBJ1-1, with D unclear. Trimming removed 4 bases from V and 1 base from J, with 10 bases in between. Germline values: CDR1 MNHNS, CDR2 SASEGT. The CDR3 is 14 residues long. In nucleotides, the CDR3 is TGTGCCAGCAGTGGCCGCACCCAGAACACTGAAGCTTTCTTT. Protein sequence: CASSGRTQNTEAFF.

This clone was detected only once. A single base separates this from a much larger clone, so it may be a read error. CDR3 sequence reads: CASSTGGLAEETQYF. The CDR3, as DNA: TGCGCCAGCAGCACGGGGGGACTAGCGGAAGAGACCCAGTACTTC. The gene calls are TRBV5-1 and TRBJ2-5; the match to TRBD2 covers 11 bases. Germline CDR1 is SGHRS and CDR2 is YFSETQ. The ends lost 4 bases at V and 3 bases at J; junction bases unmatched: 5. This CDR3 has 15 amino acids.

Remarks on this clone: This sample also contains other DNA sequences that code for the same CDR3. The chain couples TRBV27 to TRBJ2-7, with D perhaps TRBD2 (5 bases). Germline values: CDR1 MNHEY, CDR2 SMNVEV (reference sequence). CDR3 length equals 13 residues. V dropped 5 bases and J dropped 2 bases, with 10 bases sitting between them. CDR3 DNA: TGTGCCAGCAGTCCGGGGAGAACCTACGAGCAGTACTTC. Translated, it gives CASSPGRTYEQYF.

The chain has TRBV28 and TRBJ1-1, with TRBD1 as a possible D gene (5 bases). The CDR3 loop spans 11 amino acids. Trimming stripped 7 bases from V and 7 bases from J, with 10 bases between. Per the germline V gene, CDR1 is MDHEN and CDR2 is SYDVKM. The CDR3 nucleotides read TGTGCCAGCACCAGGGTTGGTGAAGCTTTCTTT. As protein: CASTRVGEAFF.

This chain joins TRBV11-2 and TRBJ1-6; D unresolved. This CDR3 spans 12 amino acids. The germline V gene has CDR1 SGHAT and CDR2 FQNNGV. V was pared by 3 bases and J by 6 bases, with 3 bases between. The DNA of the CDR3 is TGTGCCAGCAGCTTCGTTAATTCACCCCTCCACTTT. Protein: CASSFVNSPLHF.

V usage is TRBV5-1 and J usage is TRBJ2-5; a possible D gene is TRBD1 (5 bases). The germline gives CDR1 SGHRS, CDR2 YFSETQ. The CDR3 is 14 amino acids. Trimming shortened V by 0 bases and J by 3 bases, and 9 bases separated the two germline ends. The CDR3 reads CASSLEGVEETQYF. The CDR3 DNA follows: TGCGCCAGCAGCTTGGAAGGGGTCGAAGAGACCCAGTACTTC.

In regard to this clone: A much larger clone is a single base away; this may be a read error. The chain links TRBV7-3 to TRBJ2-5; TRBD1 matches 7 bases. The tail of the sequence fits TRBJ2-7 better, so the J call may be wrong. In germline, CDR1 is SGHTA, CDR2 FQGTGA. This CDR3 is 14 amino acids long. DNA of the CDR3: TGTGCCAGCAGCTTAGGCGGACAGGCGGACGAGCAGTACTTC. Translated, it gives CASSLGGQADEQYF.

As regards this clone: A far larger clone is one base from this, pointing to a likely read error. V and J are TRBV30 and TRBJ2-5; TRBD2 matches 10 bases. This CDR3 is built from 18 residues. V gave up 4 bases and J gave up 4 bases; unmatched junction bases: 18. The germline CDR1 and CDR2 sequences are GTSNPN and SVGIG (reference sequence). CDR3 sequence (DNA): TGTGCCTGGAAGGGAGTGGAAAAGCGGGAGGGCCGACGAGAGACCCAGTACTTC. Translated: CAWKGVEKREGRRETQYF. Drawing the rest from reference TRBV30 and TRBJ2-5, the complete variable domain is SQTIHQWPATLVQPVGSPLSLECTVEGTSNPNLYWYRQAAGRGLQLLFYSVGIGQISSEVPQNLSASRPQDRQFILSSKKLLLSDSGFYLCAWKGVEKREGRRETQYFGPGTRLLVL.

Concerning this clone itself: A far larger clone is one nucleotide away, so this likely arose from a read error. This sequence joins TRBV6-1 and TRBJ2-6; perhaps TRBD2 as D (5 bases). Germline V gene sequence: CDR1 MNHNS, CDR2 SASEGT. The CDR3 extends over 16 amino acids. DNA for the CDR3: TGTGTCAGCAGTGAATTGGACTTCTCTGGGGCCAACGTCCTGACTTTC. Translation: CVSSELDFSGANVLTF.

With regard to this clone: A read error is likely here: a far larger clone is one base away. The V and J genes are TRBV6-1 and TRBJ2-5; D perhaps matches TRBD2 (6 bases). V gave up 0 bases and J gave up 5 bases, with 16 bases separating them. The CDR3 totals 16 residues. Germline-derived CDR1 and CDR2 are MNHNS and SASEGT. The CDR3 protein is CASSEAGGRGYETQYF. DNA for the CDR3: TGTGCCAGCAGTGAAGCGGGGGGACGGGGGTATGAGACCCAGTACTTC.

The gene calls are TRBV7-9 and TRBJ2-7; D is unclear. Germline V gives CDR1 SEHNR, CDR2 FQNEAQ (reference sequence). V was pared by 4 bases and J by 9 bases, with 13 bases between. This CDR3 comprises 12 residues. The CDR3 DNA reads TGTGCCAGCAGCTATGACCCCGGTATGCAGTACTTC. It specifies CASSYDPGMQYF.

This chain links TRBV5-1 with TRBJ2-3, with TRBD2 identical over 8 bases. CDR3 size: 16 residues. V trimming: 2 bases; J trimming: 4 bases; junction bases outside the gene matches: 9. The germline V gene encodes CDR1 SGHRS and CDR2 YFSETQ. CDR3 nucleotides: TGCGCCAGCAGCTTTTCTGCAGCGGGAGTCTCAGATACGCAGTATTTT. Translating it yields CASSFSAAGVSDTQYF.

At least ten counts were recorded for this clone. This sequence joins TRBV5-1 and TRBJ2-7, with TRBD2 as a possible D gene (6 bases). The CDR3 extends over 14 amino acids. Deletions cut 2 bases from V and 1 base from J, with 10 bases between. Germline V gene data show CDR1 as SGHRS and CDR2 as YFSETQ. The CDR3 coding sequence is TGCGCCAGCAGCTTTGGAGGGCGTTCCTACGAGCAGTACTTC. This sequence encodes CASSFGGRSYEQYF. Complete variable domain (other parts from reference TRBV5-1 and TRBJ2-7): KAGVTQTPRYLIKTRGQQVTLSCSPISGHRSVSWYQQTPGQGLQFLFEYFSETQRNKGNFPGRFSGRQFSNSRSEMNVSTLELGDSALYLCASSFGGRSYEQYFGPGTRLTVT.